Described below is a single T cell receptor (beta chain) sequence and its context. The repertoire was sequenced with immunoSEQ multiplex PCR; TCRdb's copy has only in-frame clones and lacks some. The sample carries about 110,000 clones, about 90% recorded once. V dropped 5 bases and J dropped 8; count of bases not matched to a gene: 13. Germline V gives CDR1 SGHTA, CDR2 FQGTGA. This CDR3 contains 16 residues. These data belong to a study of T cell responses to AZD1222 COVID-19 vaccine. Turning to the study itself: Second-dose timings of about 4 or about 12 weeks were pooled.

The specimen was peripheral blood, collected on day 0 of AZD1222 vaccination. V usage is TRBV7-3 and J usage is TRBJ2-1; 9 nucleotides align to TRBD2. This receptor was obtained from an adult in good health. CDR3 DNA: TGTGCCAGCAGCAAAACAGGGACTAGCACCTCTCATGAGCAGTTCTTC. Amino acid sequence: CASSKTGTSTSHEQFF.